One and the same sample provided the 15 T cell receptor beta chains below, sequenced in a study of blood T cell repertoires in COVID-19. Using immunoSEQ multiplex PCR, the repertoire was profiled, and TCRdb retains in-frame clones only, with some absent. This sample has about 180,000 clones; over 70% occur once, and the top ten carry around 6%. The sample taken for sequencing was PBMCs or T cells enriched from blood (not recorded which). The receptors were gathered from a woman in her thirties or forties with acute COVID-19.

This clone was found many times. The chain uses TRBV28 and TRBJ2-2, with TRBD1 identical over 9 bases. The germline V gene has CDR1 MDHEN and CDR2 SYDVKM. This CDR3 contains 15 residues. V shed 4 bases, J shed 3 bases, and the junction held 3 bases outside the gene matches. CDR3 amino acids: CASSWDRAHTGELFF. DNA for the CDR3: TGTGCCAGCAGTTGGGACAGGGCCCACACCGGGGAGCTGTTTTTT. Supplemented by reference TRBV28 and TRBJ2-2, the full variable domain reads DVKVTQSSRYLVKRTGEKVFLECVQDMDHENMFWYRQDPGLGLRLIYFSYDVKMKEKGDIPEGYSVSREKKERFSLILESASTNQTSMYLCASSWDRAHTGELFFGEGSRLTVL.

This clone is a singleton in its sample. The rearrangement uses TRBV30 and TRBJ2-3; D possibly corresponds to TRBD2 (5 bases). The CDR3 has 12 residues. The V end lost 5 bases, the J end lost 1 base, and 7 bases lay between the germline ends. Germline V CDR1 and CDR2: GTSNPN, SVGIG (reference sequence). The CDR3 loop reads CAWGLRTDTQYF. The CDR3 DNA sequence: TGTGCCTGGGGACTCCGCACAGATACGCAGTATTTT.

The chain couples TRBV30 to TRBJ2-7; 7 positions match TRBD1. The CDR3 extends over 14 amino acids. The ends lost 4 bases at V and 3 bases at J; junction bases unmatched: 9. Germline V lookup: CDR1 GTSNPN, CDR2 SVGIG (reference sequence). The CDR3 protein is CAWNLRQGSYEQYF. As DNA, the CDR3 is TGTGCCTGGAACCTCCGACAGGGTAGCTACGAGCAGTACTTC. The full variable domain, completed using reference TRBV30 and TRBJ2-7, is SQTIHQWPATLVQPVGSPLSLECTVEGTSNPNLYWYRQAAGRGLQLLFYSVGIGQISSEVPQNLSASRPQDRQFILSSKKLLLSDSGFYLCAWNLRQGSYEQYFGPGTRLTVT.

The CDR3 coding sequence is TGTGCCAGCAGCTCCTCCCAAGGAGTAGCGGGAGTAGGCTACAATGAGCAGTTCTTC. Protein sequence: CASSSSQGVAGVGYNEQFF. J is TRBJ2-1 and V is TRBV11-2, with TRBD2 identical over 9 bases. Trimming cost V 4 bases and J 3 bases; bases outside gene matches: 16. The CDR3 sequence is 19 residues long. Germline V CDR1 and CDR2: SGHAT, FQNNGV.

A few counts support this clone. The CDR3: CASSSLAGASIKQFF. CDR3 coding DNA: TGTGCCAGCAGTTCCTTAGCGGGAGCCTCCATCAAGCAGTTCTTC. The chain is built from TRBV28 and TRBJ2-1, with 9 nucleotides matching TRBD2. Germline CDR1 MDHEN, CDR2 SYDVKM. With 4 bases clipped from V and 11 bases from J, the junction kept 12 bases outside the gene matches. The CDR3 totals 15 residues.

This chain links TRBV18 with TRBJ2-3; D is undetermined. CDR3 length: 13 residues. Per germline, CDR1 KGHSH and CDR2 LQKENI. V lost 3 bases and J 6 bases, leaving 10 bases between the germline ends. CDR3 coding DNA: TGTGCCAGCTCACCGTCGCACGGGGATACGCAGTATTTT. It is translated as CASSPSHGDTQYF.

J is TRBJ2-3 and V is TRBV11-3; unclear D gene. Germline V gene sequence: CDR1 SGHNT, CDR2 YENEEA. The V gene lost 2 bases and the J gene lost 8 bases, with 8 bases spanning the gap. The CDR3 is 12 residues long. CDR3 residues: CASSLSVGTQYF. The CDR3 bases are TGTGCCAGCAGCTTATCGGTCGGTACGCAGTATTTT.

This clone appeared a few times. The V gene is TRBV18, the J gene TRBJ1-4; a possible D gene is TRBD1 (5 bases). Between the trimmed V and J ends, which lost 3 bases and 5 bases, there was a span of 13 bases. Germline CDR1 and CDR2: KGHSH and LQKENI. The CDR3 length is 15 residues. The CDR3 here is CASSPKGQGNEKLFF. DNA of the CDR3: TGTGCCAGCTCACCCAAGGGCCAGGGAAATGAAAAACTGTTTTTT.

V gene TRBV5-6 combines with J gene TRBJ2-7; TRBD1 is a possible D gene (6 bases). Trimming took off 1 base at V and 0 bases at J, with 17 bases between the two ends. Germline V gene sequence: CDR1 SGHDT, CDR2 YYEEEE. This CDR3 has 17 residues. CDR3 in amino acids: CASSLCPSGVSSYEQYV. CDR3 sequence (DNA): TGTGCCAGCAGCTTGTGCCCGTCAGGGGTTAGCTCCTACGAGCAGTACGTC.

As regards this clone: The same CDR3 arises from other DNA sequences in this sample as well. This chain links TRBV20-1 with TRBJ2-5; 9 bases agree with TRBD1. The CDR3 length is 11 residues. Germline V gene sequence: CDR1 DFQATT, CDR2 SNEGSKA (reference sequence). The V gene end was trimmed by 8 bases and the J gene end by 4 bases; junction bases not matched to a gene: 2. This CDR3 reads CSTDRGETQYF. As DNA, the CDR3 is TGCAGTACGGACAGGGGAGAGACCCAGTACTTC.

This clone was recorded once. The chain is built from TRBV25-1 and TRBJ2-7; 8 bases line up with TRBD1. V was clipped by 5 bases and J by 3 bases; unmatched bases: 3. The CDR3 sequence is 13 residues long. Per the germline V gene, CDR1 is MGHDK and CDR2 is SYGVNS. CDR3 DNA: TGTGCCAGCAGTAGGACAGGGTTCTACGAGCAGTACTTC. This codes for CASSRTGFYEQYF.

This clone has only one observation. V gene TRBV30 combines with J gene TRBJ1-2; D not resolved. Germline V lookup: CDR1 GTSNPN, CDR2 SVGIG (reference sequence). The V end lost 1 base, the J end lost 9 bases, and 15 bases lay between the germline ends. The CDR3 has 13 amino acids. CDR3 sequence reads: CAWSAQTQESYTF. DNA for the CDR3: TGTGCCTGGAGTGCGCAAACTCAAGAGAGCTACACCTTC.

The rearrangement uses TRBV5-1 and TRBJ2-3, with 12 bases matching TRBD2. With V trimmed by 0 bases and J by 4 bases, 3 bases remained unmatched. CDR1 SGHRS and CDR2 YFSETQ come from the germline V gene. This CDR3 is 16 amino acids long. The CDR3 DNA is TGCGCCAGCAGCTTGGTACTAGCGGGAGGCCCAGATACGCAGTATTTT. Translated: CASSLVLAGGPDTQYF.

The chain is built from TRBV29-1 and TRBJ2-3; the D is unclear. Deletions cut 4 bases from V and 2 bases from J, with 10 bases between. This CDR3 is 13 amino acids long. The germline gives CDR1 SQVTM, CDR2 ANQGSEA. CDR3 coding DNA: TGCAGCGTTGCGCGGATCCTCACAGATACGCAGTATTTT. As protein: CSVARILTDTQYF.

This clone occurred once. The V call is TRBV2, the J call TRBJ1-1; 8 bases fit TRBD1. With 6 bases clipped from V and 1 base from J, the junction kept 10 bases outside the gene matches. This CDR3 is built from 16 residues. The germline V gene encodes CDR1 SNHLY and CDR2 FYNNEI. The CDR3, as DNA: TGTGCCAGCAGACCCGGACAGGGACGATCGAACACTGAAGCTTTCTTT. This gives the protein CASRPGQGRSNTEAFF.